This TCR beta chain was retrieved from a study of cytomegalovirus exposure and HLA in healthy donors. Study-level information: Among about 190 million T cells, an earlier analysis found about 110 million unique TCR beta sequences.

General observations from the study: Researchers counted some 150 TCR beta chains as cytomegalovirus-associated.

With 60 Vbeta and 13 Jbeta primers, the PCR was carried out. TCRdb keeps only in-frame clones here, not all; method: immunoSEQ multiplex PCR. The table has 100,000 to 150,000 clones, 70% to 80% seen once. A word on this clone: Its target is not known.

Germline lookup yields CDR1 KGHSH and CDR2 LQKENI. With 6 bases clipped from V and 0 bases from J, the junction kept 3 bases outside the gene matches. The CDR3 extends over 14 amino acids. The origin of this receptor is a human donor in good health. Material: PBMCs. The chain joins TRBV18 to TRBJ2-7; the match to TRBD1 covers 9 bases. For the CDR3, the DNA is TGTGCCAGCTCTGCGGGACAGGGCTCCTACGAGCAGTACTTC. Its protein is CASSAGQGSYEQYF.